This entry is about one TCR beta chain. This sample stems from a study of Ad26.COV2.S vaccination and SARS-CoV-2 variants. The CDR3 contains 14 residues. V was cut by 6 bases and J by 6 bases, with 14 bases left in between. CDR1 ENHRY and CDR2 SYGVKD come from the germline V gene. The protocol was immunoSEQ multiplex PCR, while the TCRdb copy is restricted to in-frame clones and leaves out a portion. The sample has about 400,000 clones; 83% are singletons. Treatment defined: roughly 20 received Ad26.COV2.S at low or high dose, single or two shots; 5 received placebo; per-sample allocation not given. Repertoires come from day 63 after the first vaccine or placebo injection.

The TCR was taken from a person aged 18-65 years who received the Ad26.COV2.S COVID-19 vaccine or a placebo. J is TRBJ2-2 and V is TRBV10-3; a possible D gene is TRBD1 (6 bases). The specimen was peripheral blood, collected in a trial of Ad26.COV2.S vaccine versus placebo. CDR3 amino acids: CAISEQGSAGELFF. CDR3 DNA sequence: TGTGCCATCAGCGAACAGGGATCGGCCGGGGAGCTGTTTTTT.